This TCR beta chain appears in the sequencing data of a study of CD8+ T cells in alopecia areata. Study-level information: Treated patients were scored for severity by percent of scalp affected.

The CDR3 extends over 12 amino acids. The V and J ends lost 6 bases and 9 bases respectively, with 12 bases between them. Germline V lookup: CDR1 MGHRA, CDR2 YSYEKL. This clone has only a few counts. Its antigen remains unidentified. Study-wide results and limits: Relative to normal scalp, lesional scalp, especially alopecia totalis/universalis, showed higher clonality. Baseline CD8+ expansion's link to response remains uncertain, as there was one nonresponder.

cDNA reverse transcribed from extracted RNA served as the sequencing template. Generated by immunoSEQ multiplex PCR, the TCRdb table keeps only in-frame clones and is missing some. The data contain about 4,400 clones, around 57% of them singletons. Regarding treatment: oral pan-JAK inhibitor, 5-10 mg twice daily. In alopecia areata patients, both lesional scalp punch biopsies and peripheral blood were collected. The clonotype was recovered from a human donor with alopecia areata. The chain has TRBV4-1 and TRBJ2-1; D might be TRBD1 or TRBD2, each matching 5 bases. Sequenced material: skin, taken at week 4, from a patient treated with tofacitinib. CDR3 protein: CASSRGEGEQFF. The CDR3 bases are TGCGCCAGCAGTAGGGGAGAGGGTGAGCAGTTCTTC.